A single sample gave rise to the 7 T cell receptor beta chains below, sequenced in a study of cytomegalovirus exposure and HLA in healthy donors. PCR used 60 Vbeta primers and 13 Jbeta primers. The protocol was immunoSEQ multiplex PCR, while the TCRdb copy is restricted to in-frame clones and leaves out a portion. The sample has 150,000 to 160,000 clones, more than 70% seen once. Material: PBMCs. All receptors come from a woman between 40 and 50 years old in good health and CMV-seropositive.

The chain joins TRBV2 to TRBJ1-5, with D maybe TRBD1 (6 bases). CDR3 length equals 12 residues. CDR1 is SNHLY, CDR2 FYNNEI, per germline. Between the trimmed V and J ends, which lost 4 bases and 5 bases, there was a span of 6 bases. In DNA form, the CDR3 reads TGTGCCAGCAGTGGACAGGATCAGCCCCAGCATTTT. Amino acid sequence: CASSGQDQPQHF. Using reference TRBV2 and TRBJ1-5 for the parts outside the CDR3, the full variable domain is EPEVTQTPSHQVTQMGQEVILRCVPISNHLYFYWYRQILGQKVEFLVSFYNNEISEKSEIFDDQFSVERPDGSNFTLKIRSTKLEDSAMYFCASSGQDQPQHFGDGTRLSIL.

This clone has more than one count but fewer than ten. The chain links TRBV2 to TRBJ2-6; TRBD1 matches 7 bases. Unmatched junction bases numbered 3, after V lost 5 bases and J lost 2 bases. Germline V gene lookup returns CDR1 SNHLY and CDR2 FYNNEI. The CDR3 spans 15 residues. The CDR3 protein is CASSRGGTGANVLTF. CDR3 DNA: TGTGCCAGCAGTCGAGGGGGCACTGGGGCCAACGTCCTGACTTTC. Using reference TRBV2 and TRBJ2-6 for the parts outside the CDR3, the full variable domain is EPEVTQTPSHQVTQMGQEVILRCVPISNHLYFYWYRQILGQKVEFLVSFYNNEISEKSEIFDDQFSVERPDGSNFTLKIRSTKLEDSAMYFCASSRGGTGANVLTFGAGSRLTVL.

In its sample, this clone was seen once. The gene calls are TRBV29-1 and TRBJ1-1; 9 positions match TRBD1. The CDR3 length is 13 residues. In germline, CDR1 is SQVTM, CDR2 ANQGSEA. Germline trimming cut 4 bases from V and 3 bases from J; bases unmatched to any gene: 3. The CDR3 loop is CSVVRQGDTEAFF. The CDR3 nucleotides read TGCAGCGTTGTTCGACAGGGGGACACTGAAGCTTTCTTT.

V is TRBV6-6 and J is TRBJ1-2; TRBD1 matches 8 bases. CDR3 length: 14 residues. V lost 6 bases, J lost 7 bases, and 10 bases stayed unmatched. Per germline, CDR1 MNHNY and CDR2 SVGAGI (reference sequence). The CDR3 here is CASRETGVWGGYTF. Written as DNA, the CDR3 is TGTGCCAGCAGAGAGACAGGGGTGTGGGGTGGCTACACCTTC.

The chain recombines TRBV11-3 with TRBJ2-7, with TRBD2 matching 8 bases. V gave up 5 bases and J gave up 6 bases; unmatched junction bases: 12. The germline V gene has CDR1 SGHNT and CDR2 YENEEA. CDR3 length: 15 amino acids. CDR3 in DNA: TGTGCCAGCAGCGGCATAGCGGGGACTTCGGGCGAGCAGTACTTC. Its protein product is CASSGIAGTSGEQYF.

The V and J genes are TRBV5-1 and TRBJ2-5, with TRBD1 matching 7 bases. The CDR3 covers 14 residues. V was pared by 5 bases and J by 5 bases, with 9 bases of the junction left unmatched. Germline V gene sequence: CDR1 SGHRS, CDR2 YFSETQ. For the CDR3, the DNA is TGCGCCAGCAGACCGACAGGGCTCTTGGAGACCCAGTACTTC. It translates to CASRPTGLLETQYF.

This clone was observed a single time. The chain joins TRBV30 to TRBJ2-7; perhaps TRBD1 as D (5 bases). This CDR3 is 12 amino acids long. Germline CDR1 and CDR2: GTSNPN and SVGIG (reference sequence). Trimming took off 5 bases at V and 4 bases at J, with 12 bases between the two ends. DNA for the CDR3: TGTGCCTGGGCGGAACAGGATTACGAGCAGTACTTC. Protein product: CAWAEQDYEQYF.